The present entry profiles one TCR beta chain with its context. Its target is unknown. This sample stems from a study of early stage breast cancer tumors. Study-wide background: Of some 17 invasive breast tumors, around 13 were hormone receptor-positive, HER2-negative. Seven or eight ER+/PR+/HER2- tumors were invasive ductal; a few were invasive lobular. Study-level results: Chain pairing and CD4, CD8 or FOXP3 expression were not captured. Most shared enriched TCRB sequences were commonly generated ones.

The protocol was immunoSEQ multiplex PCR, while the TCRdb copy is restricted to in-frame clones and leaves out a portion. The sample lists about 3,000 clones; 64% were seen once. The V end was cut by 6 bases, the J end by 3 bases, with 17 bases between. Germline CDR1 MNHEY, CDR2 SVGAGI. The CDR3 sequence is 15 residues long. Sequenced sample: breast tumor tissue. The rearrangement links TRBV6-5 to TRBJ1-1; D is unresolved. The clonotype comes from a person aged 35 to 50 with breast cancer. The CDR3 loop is CASSPATILDTEAFF. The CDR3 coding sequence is TGTGCCAGCAGCCCTGCTACTATCCTTGACACTGAAGCTTTCTTT.